This T cell receptor beta chain was identified in a study of T-cell memory formation after mild COVID-19. The wider study: There were largely donor-specific TCR clusters. General study results and limits: Pre-infection memory carried some responding clones, suggesting that cross-reactive memory joined.

The table lists this clonotype with a few counts. Antigen specificity is unknown. V dropped 6 bases and J dropped 0; count of bases not matched to a gene: 5. This CDR3 spans 15 amino acids. CDR1 and CDR2 from the germline V gene are SGHRS and YFSETQ. TCRdb re-called the 5' RACE reads through MiXCR, storing one row per CDR3 protein. Here the sample spans hundreds of thousands of distinct CDR3 sequences, over 15% being singletons. The sequenced sample consisted of PBMCs or a T cell subset sorted from them (not recorded which). The receptor comes from a man between 18 and 29 years old who had mild COVID-19 (a few samples of this study predate the infection). Cell type and time point are not known. This chain joins TRBV5-1 and TRBJ2-1; 8 bases align to TRBD2. The CDR3 is CASTLAGSSYNEQFF. The DNA of the CDR3 is TGCGCCAGCACCTTAGCGGGGAGCTCCTACAATGAGCAGTTCTTC.